These 11 T cell receptor beta chains came from one sample sequenced in a study of blood T cell repertoires in COVID-19 (dated by TCRdb to about 2020). Library creation used the immunoSEQ multiplex PCR assay. The source is immuneACCESS, and TCRdb retained only in-frame sequences with V and J called. Part of the clones is not carried over; for the studies checked, unresolved V genes explain less than half of this, and the remainder is unexplained. This sample holds around 130,000 clones; approximately 87% were observed only once. Roughly 3.9% of the sample is in the top ten clones. The specimen was peripheral blood. The receptors shown here come from a man aged 60 to 75 with acute or convalescent COVID-19.

This clone has more than one count but fewer than ten. The rearrangement links TRBV6-5 to TRBJ1-1, with D unresolved. The CDR3 consists of 14 residues. CDR1 and CDR2 from the germline V gene are MNHEY and SVGAGI. The V end lost 6 bases, the J end lost 0 bases, and 11 bases lay between the germline ends. CDR3 residues: CASRDGEVNTEAFF. As DNA, the CDR3 is TGTGCCAGCAGGGACGGGGAAGTGAACACTGAAGCTTTCTTT.

This chain uses TRBV19 with TRBJ1-5; 10 bases align to TRBD1. The CDR3 spans 15 residues. V was pared by 4 bases and J by 3 bases, with 3 bases of the junction left unmatched. Germline V gives CDR1 LNHDA, CDR2 SQIVND (reference sequence). Here the CDR3 DNA reads TGTGCCAGTAGTAGAGACAGGGGGCTCAATCAGCCCCAGCATTTT. Translating gives CASSRDRGLNQPQHF.

This clone was observed a handful of times. The chain carries TRBV5-4 and TRBJ2-5, with 7 bases aligning to TRBD2. The germline V gene encodes CDR1 SGHNT and CDR2 YYREEE (reference sequence). CDR3 length: 15 residues. V shed 0 bases and J 4 bases; nucleotides not matched to a gene: 6. The CDR3 spells CASSLAQGGAETQYF. In nucleotides, the CDR3 is TGTGCCAGCAGCTTGGCCCAGGGAGGGGCAGAGACCCAGTACTTC.

The V gene is TRBV28, the J gene TRBJ1-2; D remains ambiguous. V shed 3 bases and J shed 8 bases, with 10 bases lying between them. Germline V gene data show CDR1 as MDHEN and CDR2 as SYDVKM. The CDR3 spans 12 residues. The CDR3 is CASSLAVAGYTF. The DNA of the CDR3 is TGTGCCAGCAGTTTGGCCGTCGCCGGCTACACCTTC.

The chain joins TRBV10-3 to TRBJ2-7; the match to TRBD2 covers 12 bases. Germline CDR1 is ENHRY and CDR2 is SYGVKD. J gave up 4 bases and V 0 bases, and 1 base lay outside the gene matches. The CDR3 consists of 15 residues. The DNA for the CDR3 is TGTGCCATCAGTGAGTCGGGACTAGCGGGTTACGAGCAGTACTTC. Its protein product is CAISESGLAGYEQYF.

This chain joins TRBV10-3 and TRBJ1-6; D unresolved. The V gene's germline CDR1 is ENHRY and CDR2 SYGVKD. Trimming cost V 4 bases and J 9 bases, with 13 bases left between them. CDR3 length: 14 amino acids. The CDR3 sequence: CAISVEGSGSPLHF. The CDR3 DNA sequence: TGTGCCATCAGTGTTGAGGGCTCGGGTTCACCCCTCCACTTT.

The chain uses TRBV28 and TRBJ2-7; D is unresolved. The germline V gene encodes CDR1 MDHEN and CDR2 SYDVKM. V lost 3 bases to trimming and J lost 7 bases, with 22 bases between them. This CDR3 has 16 residues. CDR3 DNA sequence: TGTGCCAGCAGTTTGGATATTAGGCCCCAGCGTTCGGAGCAGTACTTC. It yields the protein CASSLDIRPQRSEQYF.

This chain links TRBV9 with TRBJ2-7, with 9 bases identical to TRBD2. This CDR3 contains 15 residues. The J segment lost 4 bases and the V segment lost 0 bases, leaving 5 bases of the junction unmatched. CDR1 is SGDLS and CDR2 is YYNGEE in the germline V gene. The CDR3 here is CASSVGAGGGYEQYF. The CDR3 nucleotides are TGTGCCAGCAGCGTAGGAGCGGGAGGAGGGTACGAGCAGTACTTC. Variable domain in full (rest from reference TRBV9 and TRBJ2-7): DSGVTQTPKHLITATGQRVTLRCSPRSGDLSVYWYQQSLDQGLQFLIQYYNGEERAKGNILERFSAQQFPDLHSELNLSSLELGDSALYFCASSVGAGGGYEQYFGPGTRLTVT.

This clone was counted a single time. V usage is TRBV7-9 and J usage is TRBJ1-1, with 9 bases fitting TRBD1. The CDR3 is 15 amino acids. From germline, CDR1 is SEHNR and CDR2 FQNEAQ (reference sequence). The trim removed 0 bases at V and 7 bases at J, leaving 6 bases unmatched. CDR3 nucleotide sequence: TGTGCCAGCAGCTTAGCTCAAACAGGGGGCGGTGAAGCTTTCTTT. Translation: CASSLAQTGGGEAFF.

This rearrangement joins TRBV11-2 to TRBJ1-2; D might be TRBD1 (5 bases). Trimming left V 5 bases short and J 1 base short, with 17 bases between. Germline values: CDR1 SGHAT, CDR2 FQNNGV. This CDR3 is 16 amino acids long. The CDR3 sequence: CASSGGTSGFNYGYTF. CDR3 bases: TGTGCCAGCAGCGGAGGGACCTCGGGGTTTAACTATGGCTACACCTTC.

J is TRBJ2-3 and V is TRBV19, with TRBD2 identical over 11 bases. With 7 bases clipped from V and 6 bases from J, the junction kept 12 bases outside the gene matches. The length of the CDR3 is 16 residues. Germline lookup yields CDR1 LNHDA and CDR2 SQIVND (reference sequence). This CDR3 reads CASTPSLAGVIDTQYF. CDR3 DNA sequence: TGTGCCAGTACCCCTTCACTAGCGGGAGTAATTGATACGCAGTATTTT.